This TCR beta chain was found in a study of T cells in Graves' hyperthyroidism and ophthalmopathy. Findings and caveats of the study: Ophthalmopathy and stable hyperthyroidism were told apart by a 13 V-J model.

Investigators excluded patients with uncontrolled infection, other autoimmune disease, pregnancy or lactation. This CDR3 comprises 17 residues. Per the germline V gene, CDR1 is MNHEY and CDR2 is SMNVEV (reference sequence). Deletions cut 3 bases from V and 1 base from J, with 13 bases between. Amplified TCR beta CDR3 regions derived from RNA transcripts. First-round RT-PCR with HTBI primers amplified the TCR CDR3 region. TCRdb used MiXCR to reprocess the multiplex PCR reads, holding one entry per CDR3 protein. The sample carries a few hundred thousand distinct CDR3 sequences, 15% to 19% recorded once. Comments on this clonotype: Its matching antigen is unknown.

The chain carries TRBV27 and TRBJ2-6, with a possible D match to TRBD1 (6 bases). This receptor was identified in a woman aged 25 to 45 with Graves' hyperthyroidism. The source material was blood. CDR3 sequence reads: CASSFWGRESGANVLTF. The CDR3 DNA is TGTGCCAGCAGTTTCTGGGGGCGAGAGTCTGGGGCCAACGTCCTGACTTTC.